This record concerns one TCR beta chain sequence. The sample belongs to a study of blood T cell repertoires in COVID-19. On the study more broadly: Some COVID-19 samples were acute and others convalescent; all came from the United States, Italy and Spain. Sources were T cells, B-cell-depleted T cells, or PBMCs; the material itself was cDNA or gDNA.

This CDR3 has 13 residues. Germline V gene data show CDR1 as SGDLS and CDR2 as YYNGEE. J was trimmed by 3 bases and V by 4 bases; bases with no gene match: 2. In the authors' workflow: Estimation of nucleated cell counts relied on the amplification of reference gene primers. Here immunoSEQ multiplex PCR was the method, and the copy in TCRdb shows in-frame clones only, minus some. V and J calls and clone size come straight from that table; D and trimming were deduced from the DNA. Here the sample spans 60,000 or so clones, 85% being singletons. The sequenced sample was peripheral blood. The clonotype comes from a human donor in a cohort sampled during active COVID-19. The rearrangement joins TRBV9 to TRBJ2-5, with TRBD1 matching 8 bases. The CDR3 sequence: CASSSTGEETQYF. The CDR3 DNA reads as TGTGCCAGCAGCTCGACAGGGGAAGAGACCCAGTACTTC.